This section outlines one T cell receptor (beta chain) sequence together with its context. Antigen specificity is unknown. V lost 3 bases and J lost 7, with 9 bases in between. Germline CDR1 MDHEN, CDR2 SYDVKM. The length of the CDR3 is 12 residues. The sample originates from a study of shared clonotypes between healthy human individuals. Points from the study as a whole: Memory subsets generally showed lower estimated richness than naive subsets. Having only a few donors restricted how much genetic and exposure-history diversity was captured.

Terminally differentiated effector memory CD45RA+ cells were left out of the naive CD8 fraction, which was CD45RO-negative and positively selected for CCR7. Libraries were prepared by immunoSEQ multiplex PCR; TCRdb keeps only in-frame clonotypes and omits some of them. The sample has roughly 590,000 clones, roughly 96% seen once. The chain employs TRBV28 and TRBJ1-1, with D hard to call. The clonotype originates from a woman between 25 and 40 years old in good health. The sample consisted of naive CD8+ T cells sorted from blood. This CDR3 reads CASSFVGIEAFF. For the CDR3, the DNA is TGTGCCAGCAGTTTTGTAGGGATTGAAGCTTTCTTT.